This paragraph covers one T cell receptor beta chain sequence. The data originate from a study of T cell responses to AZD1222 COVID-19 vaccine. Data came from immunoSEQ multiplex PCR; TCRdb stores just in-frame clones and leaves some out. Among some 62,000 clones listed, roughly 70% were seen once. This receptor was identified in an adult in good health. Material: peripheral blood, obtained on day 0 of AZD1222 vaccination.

The CDR3 is CASSVQGGPTLGANVLTF. CDR3 in DNA: TGTGCCAGCAGTGTCCAGGGGGGTCCCACTCTGGGGGCCAACGTCCTGACTTTC. The rearrangement joins TRBV2 to TRBJ2-6, with D tentatively TRBD1 (7 bases). The CDR3 runs to 18 residues. Trimming removed 4 bases from V and 4 bases from J, with 20 bases in between. Per germline, CDR1 SNHLY and CDR2 FYNNEI.